The 24 T cell receptor beta chains below were found in one sample sequenced in a study of cytomegalovirus exposure and HLA in healthy donors (dated by TCRdb to about 2017). Libraries came from the immunoSEQ multiplex PCR assay. A mixture of 60 forward primers for TCR Vbeta segments and 13 reverse primers for TCR Jbeta segments was used in the multiplex PCR. Sourced from immuneACCESS, this table was stored by TCRdb with only in-frame sequences that have V and J called. A share of the clones is absent; for the studies checked, an unresolved V gene accounts for under half, and the remainder has no known explanation. The sample table shows over 65,000 clones, and roughly 80% are seen once. 2.5% to 3% of the sample lies in the top ten. The sample consisted of PBMCs. The receptors stem from a woman in her 30s in good health and CMV-seronegative.

The chain joins TRBV7-6 to TRBJ2-7; 14 bases map to TRBD2. V shed 0 bases and J 2 bases; nucleotides not matched to a gene: 9. CDR1 is SGHVS, CDR2 FNYEAQ, per germline. The CDR3 loop spans 19 amino acids. CDR3 bases: TGTGCCAGCAGCTTAGCCCATATAAGACTAGCGGGGGGGCCCTACGAGCAGTACTTC. It specifies CASSLAHIRLAGGPYEQYF.

This chain connects TRBV15 to TRBJ1-4, with TRBD1 as a possible D gene (5 bases). The V gene's germline CDR1 is LNHNV and CDR2 YYDKDF (reference sequence). V lost 0 bases and J 8 bases, leaving 7 bases between the germline ends. This CDR3 contains 13 residues. The CDR3 reads CATSRDPGEKLFF. The CDR3 DNA follows: TGTGCCACCAGCAGAGACCCAGGGGAAAAACTGTTTTTT.

V is TRBV7-8 and J is TRBJ1-5; no firm D call. The CDR3 covers 14 residues. Germline CDR1 is SGHVS and CDR2 is FQNEAQ. V lost 6 bases, J lost 0 bases, and 9 bases lay in between. The CDR3 protein is CASSNELSNQPQHF. CDR3 DNA sequence: TGTGCCAGCAGTAACGAGCTTAGCAATCAGCCCCAGCATTTT.

On this clone itself: The junction differs from germline at one of its ends, possibly a read error. The rearrangement links TRBV7-9 to TRBJ1-2, with D unresolved. Germline V CDR1 and CDR2: SEHNR, FQNEAQ (reference sequence). The CDR3 totals 12 residues. The CDR3 loop is CSSSLQTDGYTF. CDR3 sequence (DNA): TGTTCCAGCAGCTTACAGACTGATGGCTACACCTTC.

V is TRBV14 and J is TRBJ1-2; D is undetermined. V lost 6 bases to trimming and J lost 3 bases, with 11 bases between them. CDR3 length: 13 amino acids. The V gene's germline CDR1 is SGHDN and CDR2 FVKESK. CDR3 residues: CASRRSPDYGYTF. Written as DNA, the CDR3 is TGTGCCAGCAGGCGATCCCCCGACTATGGCTACACCTTC.

A note on this clone: An end of the junction differs from the germline gene, which may be a read error. Within the sample, other DNA sequences also encode this same CDR3. This chain uses TRBV27 with TRBJ1-5, with TRBD1 matching 12 bases. The CDR3 has 15 amino acids. Germline lookup yields CDR1 MNHEY and CDR2 SMNVEV (reference sequence). This chain's CDR3 is CASRRDRGRHQPQHF. The DNA of the CDR3 is TGCGCCAGCAGACGGGACAGGGGGCGTCATCAGCCCCAGCATTTT.

This chain connects TRBV11-3 to TRBJ1-6, with D possibly being TRBD1 (5 bases). This CDR3 is 14 amino acids long. The germline CDR1 and CDR2 sequences are SGHNT and YENEEA. V dropped 3 bases and J dropped 6 bases, with 9 bases sitting between them. The CDR3: CASSFLTANSPLHF. The CDR3 DNA is TGTGCCAGCAGCTTTTTGACAGCTAATTCACCCCTCCACTTT.

This rearrangement joins TRBV5-8 to TRBJ1-5; a possible D gene is TRBD1 (5 bases). V gave up 6 bases and J gave up 3 bases, with 19 bases separating them. This CDR3 spans 16 amino acids. Germline CDR1 and CDR2: SGHTS and YDEGEE. Here the CDR3 reads CASNLQEGRTNQPQHF. The CDR3 DNA sequence: TGTGCCAGCAACCTCCAGGAGGGACGAACCAATCAGCCCCAGCATTTT.

The genes are TRBV9 and TRBJ2-3, with 9 nucleotides matching TRBD2. From germline, CDR1 is SGDLS and CDR2 YYNGEE. CDR3 length equals 15 residues. V lost 2 bases and J lost 0; bases outside the gene matches: 1. The CDR3 sequence: CASSVTSGSTDTQYF. CDR3 in DNA: TGTGCCAGCAGCGTGACTAGCGGTAGCACAGATACGCAGTATTTT.

The V gene is TRBV27, the J gene TRBJ1-4, with D hard to call. The CDR3 runs to 15 residues. Germline CDR1 is MNHEY and CDR2 is SMNVEV (reference sequence). V lost 6 bases, J lost 1 base, and 12 bases lay in between. The CDR3 sequence is CASSRTGETNEKLFF. The CDR3 region has the DNA TGTGCCAGCAGCCGAACTGGAGAAACTAATGAAAAACTGTTTTTT.

The rearrangement uses TRBV5-4 and TRBJ2-7; 7 bases align to TRBD1. CDR1 is SGHNT and CDR2 is YYREEE in the germline V gene (reference sequence). The J segment lost 5 bases and the V segment lost 4 bases, leaving 9 bases of the junction unmatched. The CDR3 consists of 14 residues. The CDR3 nucleotides are TGTGCCAGCAGCCTGAACAGGGGAATCCACGAGCAGTACTTC. This codes for CASSLNRGIHEQYF.

This chain joins TRBV4-1 and TRBJ2-5; D might be TRBD2 (7 bases). V lost 0 bases, J lost 6 bases, and 17 bases lay in between. Germline CDR1 MGHRA, CDR2 YSYEKL. The CDR3 extends over 16 amino acids. The CDR3 is CASSQDGGAAMKTQYF. As DNA, the CDR3 is TGCGCCAGCAGCCAAGATGGGGGGGCCGCGATGAAGACCCAGTACTTC.

The chain links TRBV6-6 to TRBJ2-3; weak D call: TRBD1 (5 bases). The CDR3 sequence is 14 residues long. V was clipped by 0 bases and J by 4 bases, with 8 bases between them. The germline gives CDR1 MNHNY, CDR2 SVGAGI (reference sequence). The CDR3 reads CASSYSQGSDTQYF. The CDR3 DNA reads TGTGCCAGCAGTTACTCTCAGGGTTCAGATACGCAGTATTTT.

The chain links TRBV4-2 to TRBJ1-3; weak D call: TRBD1 (5 bases). Trimming left V 0 bases short and J 6 bases short, with 12 bases between. CDR1 is LGHNA and CDR2 is YNFKEQ in the germline V gene. The CDR3 is 15 amino acids. In DNA form, the CDR3 reads TGTGCCAGCAGCCAAGAAGGGGAGGGGATAAACACCATATATTTT. Protein product: CASSQEGEGINTIYF.

CDR3 residues: CASSLGWTGGIKDTQYF. The CDR3 DNA sequence: TGTGCCAGCAGCTTAGGATGGACAGGGGGCATTAAAGATACGCAGTATTTT. This chain links TRBV13 with TRBJ2-3; 11 bases map to TRBD1. Germline loops: CDR1 PRHDT, CDR2 FYEKMQ (reference sequence). The CDR3 sequence is 17 residues long. The V segment lost 0 bases and the J segment 5 bases; nucleotides outside the gene matches: 7.

The V and J genes are TRBV5-1 and TRBJ1-1; D unresolved. The germline CDR1 and CDR2 sequences are SGHRS and YFSETQ. The CDR3 covers 17 residues. V was clipped by 5 bases and J by 3 bases, with 23 bases between them. CDR3 sequence: CASSQGLPVNWDTEAFF. DNA for the CDR3: TGCGCCAGCAGTCAAGGACTCCCGGTAAACTGGGACACTGAAGCTTTCTTT.

The chain is built from TRBV19 and TRBJ1-4; 11 nucleotides line up with TRBD1. CDR3 length: 14 amino acids. Trimming removed 9 bases from V and 5 bases from J; junction bases left unmatched: 5. Germline V gives CDR1 LNHDA, CDR2 SQIVND (reference sequence). CDR3 coding DNA: TGTGCCAGCAGCCGGGACAGGGGGAATGAAAAACTGTTTTTT. It encodes CASSRDRGNEKLFF.

This clone was picked up a small number of times. This chain joins TRBV6-1 and TRBJ1-4; TRBD1 aligns across 10 bases. Trimming took 6 bases from V and 4 from J; bases not matched to a gene: 5. Germline V gene lookup returns CDR1 MNHNS and CDR2 SASEGT. The CDR3 length is 15 residues. The DNA of the CDR3 is TGTGCCAGCAGGGGACAGGGGCCTATTAATGAAAAACTGTTTTTT. Translated: CASRGQGPINEKLFF.

Written as DNA, the CDR3 is TGTGCCAGCAGTTTATGGGTGAGCTACGAGCAGTACTTC. Amino acids: CASSLWVSYEQYF. The J gene is TRBJ2-7, the V gene TRBV28, with unresolved D. The CDR3 covers 13 residues. CDR1 and CDR2 (germline): MDHEN, SYDVKM. V was shortened by 0 bases and J by 3 bases, with 6 bases between the two germline ends.

The rearrangement links TRBV9 to TRBJ1-6; D possibly corresponds to TRBD1 (5 bases). The CDR3 runs to 15 residues. Germline CDR1 reads SGDLS; CDR2 reads YYNGEE. V was trimmed by 0 bases and J by 10 bases, leaving 14 bases between them. CDR3 loop: CASSVGKGATSPLHF. CDR3 DNA: TGTGCCAGCAGCGTAGGGAAAGGGGCGACGTCACCCCTCCACTTT.

This sequence joins TRBV18 and TRBJ2-5; D gene unclear. The CDR3 contains 11 residues. Trimming removed 3 bases from V and 3 bases from J, with 2 bases in between. Germline V gives CDR1 KGHSH, CDR2 LQKENI. For the CDR3, the DNA is TGTGCCAGCTCACCCGAAGAGACCCAGTACTTC. It is translated as CASSPEETQYF.

The chain joins TRBV27 to TRBJ2-1, with D unclear. The CDR3 is 13 residues long. V lost 5 bases and J 7 bases, leaving 12 bases between the germline ends. Germline-derived CDR1 and CDR2 are MNHEY and SMNVEV (reference sequence). DNA of the CDR3: TGTGCCAGCAGTAACCTAGAAAGGAATGAGCAGTTCTTC. Its translation is CASSNLERNEQFF.

J is TRBJ2-2 and V is TRBV9, with TRBD2 matching over 9 bases. Unmatched junction bases numbered 3, after V lost 0 bases and J lost 0 bases. The CDR3 extends over 17 amino acids. Germline V gene data show CDR1 as SGDLS and CDR2 as YYNGEE. In DNA, the CDR3 is TGTGCCAGCAGCGTAGGCGGCGGGGGGGCGAACACCGGGGAGCTGTTTTTT. Encoded protein: CASSVGGGGANTGELFF.

V gene TRBV5-1 combines with J gene TRBJ1-4; the D gene is possibly TRBD1 (6 bases). V was pared by 0 bases and J by 8 bases, with 14 bases between. Germline-derived CDR1 and CDR2 are SGHRS and YFSETQ. CDR3 size: 15 residues. The CDR3 region is CASSLVGGQEEKLFF. Here the CDR3 DNA reads TGCGCCAGCAGCTTGGTAGGGGGACAAGAGGAAAAACTGTTTTTT.